Following are 7 T cell receptor beta chains from one sample sequenced in a study of T cells after somatic rescue of genetic block (TCRdb year 2020). Receptors were amplified or captured by the immunoSEQ multiplex PCR assay. Drawn from immuneACCESS, this table holds only the in-frame rearrangements with V and J called that TCRdb kept. Clones are partly lost; checked studies trace under half to an unresolved V gene and leave the rest unexplained. The sample includes tens of thousands of clones, with 85% to 90% observed a single time. The ten top clones hold roughly 1.7% of the sample. The sequencing input was peripheral blood mononuclear cells (PBMCs). The source is a woman between 18 and 29 years old.

The CDR3 DNA reads TGTGCCAGCAGCCCCACCGCAGGTAACAATCAGCCCCAGCATTTT. It is translated as CASSPTAGNNQPQHF. The J gene is TRBJ1-5, the V gene TRBV9; D is unclear. Trimming removed 4 bases at V and 3 bases at J, with 14 bases between. Germline lookup yields CDR1 SGDLS and CDR2 YYNGEE. CDR3 length: 15 residues.

J is TRBJ2-2 and V is TRBV28; D tentatively reads TRBD1 or TRBD2 (5 bases each). This CDR3 has 15 amino acids. Germline CDR1 is MDHEN and CDR2 is SYDVKM. V was clipped by 3 bases and J by 5 bases, with 13 bases between them. Here the CDR3 reads CASSFSGRGTGELFF. Written as DNA, the CDR3 is TGTGCCAGCAGTTTTTCGGGACGGGGTACCGGGGAGCTGTTTTTT. The variable domain in full, with the rest retrieved from reference TRBV28 and TRBJ2-2, is DVKVTQSSRYLVKRTGEKVFLECVQDMDHENMFWYRQDPGLGLRLIYFSYDVKMKEKGDIPEGYSVSREKKERFSLILESASTNQTSMYLCASSFSGRGTGELFFGEGSRLTVL.

The rearrangement links TRBV10-1 to TRBJ2-7, with D possibly matching TRBD2 (5 bases). The CDR3 covers 15 residues. V gave up 2 bases and J gave up 3 bases, with 14 bases separating them. Germline values: CDR1 WNHNN, CDR2 SYGVQD (reference sequence). CDR3 nucleotide sequence: TGCGCCAGCAGTGAGGCGGTCGTAAGCGGCTACGAGCAGTACTTC. This translates into CASSEAVVSGYEQYF.

The gene calls are TRBV14 and TRBJ2-3; 8 nucleotides agree with TRBD2. The length of the CDR3 is 14 residues. V lost 0 bases, J lost 9 bases, and 5 bases stayed unmatched. The germline V gene has CDR1 SGHDN and CDR2 FVKESK. CDR3 protein: CASSQDLRTSTQYF. CDR3 nucleotide sequence: TGTGCCAGCAGCCAAGATCTCAGGACTAGCACGCAGTATTTT.

This chain uses TRBV14 with TRBJ2-3; no clear D. The germline V gene encodes CDR1 SGHDN and CDR2 FVKESK. This CDR3 spans 18 amino acids. The germline V and J ends were trimmed by 0 bases and 0 bases, with 16 bases remaining between them. The DNA for the CDR3 is TGTGCCAGCAGCCAAGATCGTCTCCAGGAGCTGAGCACAGATACGCAGTATTTT. It yields the protein CASSQDRLQELSTDTQYF.

J is TRBJ2-3 and V is TRBV6-5; 8 bases map to TRBD2. Germline CDR1 MNHEY, CDR2 SVGAGI. CDR3 size: 15 residues. Unmatched junction bases numbered 7, after V lost 6 bases and J lost 2 bases. DNA for the CDR3: TGTGCCAGCAGCCAGCGGGAGACGAACACAGATACGCAGTATTTT. Its translation: CASSQRETNTDTQYF.

The J gene is TRBJ2-5, the V gene TRBV6-1, with 7 nucleotides matching TRBD2. CDR1 MNHNS and CDR2 SASEGT come from the germline V gene. J lost 2 bases, V lost 4 bases, and 7 bases had no gene match. This CDR3 is 15 amino acids long. The CDR3 here is CASSGGLGGQETQYF. CDR3 in DNA: TGTGCCAGCAGTGGCGGGCTGGGAGGGCAAGAGACCCAGTACTTC.